This T cell receptor beta chain is from a study of blood T cell repertoires in COVID-19. Across the study: In each case, the material was cDNA or gDNA derived from T cells, B-cell-depleted T cells, or PBMCs.

V shed 1 base, J shed 5 bases, and the junction held 1 base outside the gene matches. The CDR3 has 13 residues. Germline CDR1 and CDR2: SGHTA and FQGNSA. Libraries were prepared by immunoSEQ multiplex PCR; TCRdb keeps only in-frame clonotypes and omits some of them. The sample contains 150,000 to 200,000 clones, roughly three quarters of which appear only once. This chain connects TRBV7-2 to TRBJ2-5; 7 positions match TRBD2. The sample comprised peripheral blood. The receptor was derived from a woman aged 50 to 60 with active or convalescent COVID-19. The CDR3 sequence: CASSLGGGETQYF. CDR3 nucleotides: TGTGCCAGCAGCTTAGGGGGAGGGGAGACCCAGTACTTC.